This T cell receptor (beta chain) stems from a study of radiotherapy plus CTLA-4 blockade in lung cancer listed by TCRdb under 2018. Broadly, across the study: Among the enrolled patients, about 19% had an objective response, and approximately 33% reached disease control. Overall study outcomes, separate from this receptor: After treatment with radiotherapy and ipilimumab, TCR clones that originated in tumors expanded in peripheral blood. Increased serum interferon-beta after radiation, together with early dynamic changes in blood T cell clones, were reported to be the strongest predictors of response.

This clone appeared a single time. No antigen is known for it. No per-base quality is available; no much larger clone lies one base away. In this study, focal radiation therapy paired with CTLA-4 blockade (ipilimumab) was tested in patients who had chemo-refractory metastatic non-small-cell lung cancer. Libraries were made using the immunoSEQ multiplex PCR assay. This is the immuneACCESS table as TCRdb keeps it, with only in-frame sequences that have V and J called. A part of the clones is gone; compared with another copy, unresolved V genes explain less than half, and the rest is unexplained. The sample yields some 100,000 clones; about four fifths were counted once. Roughly 15% of the sample is taken by the ten largest. CDR1 and CDR2 are drawn from the germline V gene: SGHRS, YFSETQ. Here V drops 1 base and J drops 2 bases, and the junction holds 7 bases not matched to any gene. The CDR3 covers 17 residues, taking in both the cysteine and the phenylalanine. The only DNA kept is the CDR3, 51 bases in frame from the first base.

This chain is built from TRBV5-1 and TRBJ2-3; 10 bases in the middle match TRBD2. The receptor comes from a human donor with non-small cell lung cancer that progressed on radiotherapy plus ipilimumab. The material was peripheral blood, obtained from a patient treated with radiotherapy plus ipilimumab. The CDR3 protein: CASSLSLAGALTDTQYF. The nucleotide sequence reads as follows: TGCGCCAGCAGCTTGAGTCTAGCGGGGGCCCTCACAGATACGCAGTATTTT.